This T cell receptor beta chain is drawn from a study of blood T cell repertoires in COVID-19. Turning to the study itself: Researchers got acute and convalescent COVID-19 samples from the United States, Italy and Spain. T cells, B-cell-depleted T cells, or PBMCs supplied cDNA or gDNA.

This CDR3 has 13 amino acids. Germline lookup yields CDR1 MDHEN and CDR2 SYDVKM. V lost 10 bases, J lost 4 bases, and 15 bases lay in between. Method: immunoSEQ multiplex PCR; TCRdb's copy keeps in-frame clones and lacks some. The table records around 80,000 clones, more than 75% of them present only once. The chain has TRBV28 and TRBJ2-3, with D maybe TRBD1 (5 bases). The source material was peripheral blood. This sequence was found in a human donor in a cohort sampled during active COVID-19. CDR3 loop: CAIQHGAADTQYF. The CDR3 DNA reads as TGTGCCATCCAACATGGGGCGGCAGATACGCAGTATTTT.